A single T cell receptor beta chain is shown here with its context. Its antigen is unidentified. The record originates from a study of cytomegalovirus exposure and HLA in healthy donors. Study-level results: According to the study, roughly 160 TCR beta chains were cytomegalovirus-associated. The sole available immune exposure information was CMV serostatus. Later genetic work tied a missense DCLRE1C variant to beta-chain V and J trimming.

The PCR was carried out with 60 Vbeta primers and 13 Jbeta primers. The assay was immunoSEQ multiplex PCR, and TCRdb's table has in-frame clones only and misses some. The sample has roughly 300,000 clones, 86% seen once. Trimming took 8 bases from V and 2 from J, leaving 10 bases between them. Germline V CDR1 and CDR2: ENHRY, SYGVKD. The CDR3 runs 13 residues. The receptor was isolated from a man aged 40-55 years in good health and CMV-seropositive. The specimen was PBMCs. The chain joins TRBV10-3 to TRBJ1-5; a possible D gene is TRBD1 (5 bases). The CDR3 nucleotides are TGTGCCATCCAGGGTGAGGGCAATCAGCCCCAGCATTTT. As protein: CAIQGEGNQPQHF.